This T cell receptor (beta chain) was observed in a study of T cells in localized non-small cell lung cancer. Points from the study as a whole: Greater blood T cell density accompanied longer overall survival. Sequencing was limited to one tumor region, leaving the possibility of heterogeneity open.

This clone was detected only once. Antigen specificity is unknown. Assay: immunoSEQ multiplex PCR; the TCRdb copy retains only in-frame clones and omits some. The sample includes about 59,000 clones, roughly nine tenths seen only once; the top ten take just under 20%. V lost 4 bases and J lost 2, with 10 bases in between. The CDR3 is 14 residues long. CDR1 and CDR2 from the germline V gene are SEHNR and FQNEAQ (reference sequence). The material sequenced was peripheral blood, taken before any cancer treatment. The sequence came from a man between 35 and 75 years old with stage I lung adenocarcinoma. This chain connects TRBV7-9 to TRBJ2-3; D not resolved. CDR3 nucleotides: TGTGCCAGCAGCTCCCAGGCGATCACAGATACGCAGTATTTT. Protein product: CASSSQAITDTQYF.